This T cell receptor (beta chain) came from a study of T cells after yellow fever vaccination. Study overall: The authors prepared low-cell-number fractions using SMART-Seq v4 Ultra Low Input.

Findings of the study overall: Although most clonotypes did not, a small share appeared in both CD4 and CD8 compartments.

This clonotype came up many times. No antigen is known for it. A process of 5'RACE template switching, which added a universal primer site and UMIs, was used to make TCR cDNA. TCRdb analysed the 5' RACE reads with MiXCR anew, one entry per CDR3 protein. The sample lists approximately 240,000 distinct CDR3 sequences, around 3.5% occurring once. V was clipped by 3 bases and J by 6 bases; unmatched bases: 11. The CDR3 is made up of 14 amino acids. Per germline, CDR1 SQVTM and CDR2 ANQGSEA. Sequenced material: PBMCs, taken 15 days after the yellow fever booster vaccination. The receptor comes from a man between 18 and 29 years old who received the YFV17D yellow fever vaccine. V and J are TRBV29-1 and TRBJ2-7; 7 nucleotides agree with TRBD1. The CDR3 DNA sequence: TGCAGCGTTGAGGTGTGGCAGGGGGTTGGCGAGCAGTACTTC. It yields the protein CSVEVWQGVGEQYF.